The rows below give T cell receptor beta chains drawn from one sample of a study of T cell repertoires in cytomegalovirus infection. TCRdb re-derived calls from the reads in MiXCR, one entry per CDR3 protein. The sample yields under 300,000 distinct CDR3 sequences, around an eighth seen once. The specimen sequenced was PBMCs. These receptors were obtained from a human donor in good health (CMV status not recorded). Some clones in this sample may be carry-over from other donors' samples. The CDR3 runs from the conserved cysteine through the conserved F or W. A clone size is listed for some rows: how often the clone was seen (once, few, many), or a class if it is expanded.

abundance	j_gene	v_gene	CDR3aa
many	TRBJ2-7	TRBV6-1	CASSPYKTGYEQYF
many	TRBJ2-6	TRBV14	CASSLRFRGGHRNSGANVLTF
few	TRBJ1-1	TRBV14	CASSQGQRRDLNTEAFF
many	TRBJ2-7	TRBV20-1	CSARDPSSALSYEQYF
many	TRBJ1-3	TRBV29-1	CSALNPGNTIYF
many	TRBJ2-1	TRBV7-2	CASSAQPLPQFF
-	TRBJ1-2	TRBV29-1	CSDRRGENYGYTF
many	TRBJ1-2	TRBV7-2	CASSSLGDYGYTF
many	TRBJ2-7	TRBV7-2	CASSLGGTGTYEQYF
many	TRBJ1-5	TRBV19	CASSMGPGGNQPQHF
few	TRBJ1-3	TRBV5-1	CASSPNPGQISSGNTIYF
few	TRBJ2-1	TRBV5-1	CASSLSSGVYNEQFF
many	TRBJ1-2	TRBV7-2	CASSLAIPRQGLNYGYTF
many	TRBJ2-1	TRBV19	CASSIYNEQFF
many	TRBJ2-7	TRBV19	CASRGRTGGTYEQYF
many	TRBJ2-1	TRBV7-6	CASSPRFGGRSTSYNEQFF
many	TRBJ2-1	TRBV7-9	CASSLAPSSGEQFF
many	TRBJ2-3	TRBV7-2	CASSSGQGSGPDTQYF
-	TRBJ2-2	TRBV2	CASRPTSGTYTGELFF
-	TRBJ2-7	TRBV19	CASSIGPGTGSYEQYF